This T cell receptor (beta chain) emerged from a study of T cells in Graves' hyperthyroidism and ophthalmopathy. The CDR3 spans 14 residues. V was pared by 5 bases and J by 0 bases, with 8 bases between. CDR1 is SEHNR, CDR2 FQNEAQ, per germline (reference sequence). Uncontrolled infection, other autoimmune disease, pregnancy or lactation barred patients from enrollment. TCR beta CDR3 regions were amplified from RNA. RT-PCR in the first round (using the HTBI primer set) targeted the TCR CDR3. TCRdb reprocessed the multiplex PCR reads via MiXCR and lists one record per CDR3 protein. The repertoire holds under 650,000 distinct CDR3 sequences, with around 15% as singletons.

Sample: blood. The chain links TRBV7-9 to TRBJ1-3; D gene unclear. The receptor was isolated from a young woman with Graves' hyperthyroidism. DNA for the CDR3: TGTGCCAGCAGCGCGACGGTCTCTGGAAACACCATATATTTT. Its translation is CASSATVSGNTIYF.